The 32 T cell receptor beta chains below all came from one sample that was sequenced in a study of OX40 agonist ivuxolimab in advanced cancers. Assay: immunoSEQ multiplex PCR; the TCRdb copy retains only in-frame clones and omits some. The sample records about 66,000 clones, about three quarters being singletons. The source material was CD4+ or CD8+ T cells sorted from blood, sampled in a trial of the OX40 agonist ivuxolimab. These receptors were obtained from an adult with an advanced solid tumor such as melanoma, head and neck, liver or kidney cancer.

The J gene is TRBJ1-1, the V gene TRBV21-1; TRBD1 is the table's D call and was not checked against the DNA. TRBV21-1 is a known pseudogene. This CDR3 region has 14 residues. The DNA for the CDR3 is TGTGCCAGCAGCAAAGAGGGGACAGGGGCCGGTGCTTTCTTT. It specifies CASSKEGTGAGAFF.

CDR3 in amino acids: CASSPSEHALNGYTF. Here the CDR3 DNA reads TGTGCCAGCTCACCATCCGAACATGCGCTGAATGGCTACACCTTC. The genes are TRBV18 and TRBJ1-2; the D is unclear. Germline values: CDR1 KGHSH, CDR2 LQKENI. V dropped 2 bases and J dropped 6 bases, with 16 bases sitting between them. This CDR3 has 15 residues.

This clone was recorded only once. The rearrangement uses TRBV7-2 and TRBJ2-7; 10 bases fit TRBD1. J gave up 1 base and V 4 bases, and 1 base lay outside the gene matches. CDR3 length: 14 residues. Germline V gene sequence: CDR1 SGHTA, CDR2 FQGNSA. The DNA of the CDR3 is TGTGCCAGCAGCTGGGACAGGGGTTCCTACGAGCAGTACTTC. Its translation is CASSWDRGSYEQYF.

The chain couples TRBV9 to TRBJ2-2; D gene uncertain. V was pared by 0 bases and J by 0 bases, with 9 bases between. This CDR3 spans 16 amino acids. The germline gives CDR1 SGDLS, CDR2 YYNGEE. DNA for the CDR3: TGTGCCAGCAGCGTAGCCCCGGACGCGAACACCGGGGAGCTGTTTTTT. It specifies CASSVAPDANTGELFF. Variable domain in full (rest from reference TRBV9 and TRBJ2-2): DSGVTQTPKHLITATGQRVTLRCSPRSGDLSVYWYQQSLDQGLQFLIQYYNGEERAKGNILERFSAQQFPDLHSELNLSSLELGDSALYFCASSVAPDANTGELFFGEGSRLTVL.

The chain couples TRBV11-3 to TRBJ2-2, with 9 positions matching TRBD2. The V and J ends lost 3 bases and 4 bases, in that order; junction bases with no gene match: 3. Germline values: CDR1 SGHNT, CDR2 YENEEA. This CDR3 spans 15 amino acids. CDR3 sequence reads: CASSLGLASTGELFF. The CDR3 coding sequence is TGTGCCAGCAGCTTGGGACTAGCTAGCACCGGGGAGCTGTTTTTT.

This clone has just a few counts. This sequence joins TRBV6-6 and TRBJ2-2, with 9 bases lining up with TRBD1. Germline assignment: CDR1 MNHNY and CDR2 SVGAGI (reference sequence). The ends lost 6 bases at V and 7 bases at J; junction bases unmatched: 0. This CDR3 has 12 residues. The CDR3 DNA is TGTGCCAGCAGGGGACAGGGCGGGGAGCTGTTTTTT. It is translated as CASRGQGGELFF.

This chain joins TRBV2 and TRBJ2-1, with unresolved D. There are 14 residues in the CDR3. The germline V gene encodes CDR1 SNHLY and CDR2 FYNNEI. V was trimmed by 5 bases and J by 6 bases, leaving 14 bases between them. The CDR3 region is CASSLTENGNEQFF. The CDR3 region has the DNA TGTGCCAGCAGTTTAACCGAAAACGGCAATGAGCAGTTCTTC.

V is TRBV28 and J is TRBJ1-1; maybe TRBD1 (5 bases). Germline loops: CDR1 MDHEN, CDR2 SYDVKM. This CDR3 comprises 14 residues. The V gene lost 5 bases and the J gene lost 1 base, with 11 bases spanning the gap. The CDR3 spells CASSPGTANTEAFF. The CDR3 DNA sequence: TGTGCCAGCAGTCCGGGGACGGCGAACACTGAAGCTTTCTTT.

V gene TRBV6-1 combines with J gene TRBJ2-1; 7 positions agree with TRBD2. This CDR3 has 14 amino acids. The germline V gene encodes CDR1 MNHNS and CDR2 SASEGT. Trimming cost V 4 bases and J 4 bases; bases outside gene matches: 4. The CDR3 DNA is TGTGCCAGCAGTGCTCAAGCGGGGTACAATGAGCAGTTCTTC. It specifies CASSAQAGYNEQFF.

V usage is TRBV19 and J usage is TRBJ2-2, with 8 bases identical to TRBD2. With V trimmed by 9 bases and J by 8 bases, 11 bases remained unmatched. The germline gives CDR1 LNHDA, CDR2 SQIVND (reference sequence). There are 14 residues in the CDR3. This chain's CDR3 is CASSTAGVFGELFF. Here the CDR3 DNA reads TGTGCCAGCTCAACAGCGGGAGTCTTTGGGGAGCTGTTTTTT.

The chain recombines TRBV18 with TRBJ2-1; D is uncertain. The germline gives CDR1 KGHSH, CDR2 LQKENI. Trimming removed 4 bases at V and 6 bases at J, with 4 bases between. The CDR3 contains 11 residues. CDR3 residues: CASSQANEQFF. DNA for the CDR3: TGTGCCAGCTCACAGGCCAATGAGCAGTTCTTC. Based on the CDR3 plus reference TRBV18 and TRBJ2-1, the full variable domain is NAGVMQNPRHLVRRRGQEARLRCSPMKGHSHVYWYRQLPEEGLKFMVYLQKENIIDESGMPKERFSAEFPKEGPSILRIQQVVRGDSAAYFCASSQANEQFFGPGTRLTVL.

This rearrangement joins TRBV28 to TRBJ2-3, with D perhaps matching TRBD1 (5 bases). Germline V gene data show CDR1 as MDHEN and CDR2 as SYDVKM. The V and J ends lost 5 bases and 2 bases respectively, with 20 bases between them. The CDR3 contains 17 residues. The CDR3, as DNA: TGTGCCAGCAGTCCTCCGTTAACAGGAACTTACACAGATACGCAGTATTTT. Translation: CASSPPLTGTYTDTQYF.

In nucleotides, the CDR3 is TGTGCCAGCAGCTTAGCTAAGGCGTGGTTGGGCAGATCTAATGAAAAACTGTTTTTT. This codes for CASSLAKAWLGRSNEKLFF. The V call is TRBV5-8, the J call TRBJ1-4, with D hard to call. CDR1 is SGHTS, CDR2 YDEGEE, per germline. Deletions cut 2 bases from V and 3 bases from J, with 23 bases between. This CDR3 has 19 amino acids.

The chain couples TRBV19 to TRBJ1-2; D is perhaps TRBD1 (5 bases). Germline V gene data show CDR1 as LNHDA and CDR2 as SQIVND (reference sequence). This CDR3 contains 14 residues. The V and J ends lost 0 bases and 6 bases respectively, with 11 bases between them. CDR3 region: CASSIEGRDHGYTF. The CDR3 DNA is TGTGCCAGTAGTATAGAGGGCAGGGATCATGGCTACACCTTC.

The chain is built from TRBV5-1 and TRBJ2-7; D assignment may be TRBD1 or TRBD2 (5 bases each). The CDR3 spans 16 residues. Trimming stripped 3 bases from V and 5 bases from J, with 21 bases between. CDR1 and CDR2 from the germline V gene are SGHRS and YFSETQ. The CDR3: CASSSHMDFGADEQYF. CDR3 nucleotides: TGCGCCAGCAGCTCACACATGGACTTCGGGGCCGACGAGCAGTACTTC.

The rearrangement links TRBV19 to TRBJ1-2; TRBD1 matches 9 bases. Germline V gene sequence: CDR1 LNHDA, CDR2 SQIVND (reference sequence). The CDR3 has 13 amino acids. With 8 bases clipped from V and 10 bases from J, the junction kept 11 bases outside the gene matches. CDR3 region: CASRTGTGSSYTF. In DNA form, the CDR3 reads TGTGCCAGTCGGACCGGGACAGGGTCTTCCTACACCTTC.

This rearrangement joins TRBV11-2 to TRBJ2-3; 9 positions match TRBD2. Germline V lookup: CDR1 SGHAT, CDR2 FQNNGV. V shed 5 bases, J shed 4 bases, and the junction held 7 bases outside the gene matches. There are 15 residues in the CDR3. The CDR3 nucleotides read TGTGCCAGCAGCCCCCTAGCGGGGAGGGCAGATACGCAGTATTTT. It codes for CASSPLAGRADTQYF.

V and J are TRBV21-1 and TRBJ2-5; the table's D gene call, TRBD2, was not cross checked with the DNA. TRBV21-1 is reported as a pseudogene. The CDR3 totals 16 residues. The CDR3 DNA sequence: TGTGCCAGCAGCAAACTAGCGGGAGGGAGAAGGAAGACCCAGTACTTC. Translating gives CASSKLAGGRRKTQYF.

The V and J genes are TRBV27 and TRBJ2-2; D call uncertain. Germline loops: CDR1 MNHEY, CDR2 SMNVEV (reference sequence). Deletions cut 5 bases from V and 1 base from J, with 11 bases between. This CDR3 spans 15 amino acids. Written as DNA, the CDR3 is TGTGCCAGCAGTAGGGCAGGCGTGAACACCGGGGAGCTGTTTTTT. Translated: CASSRAGVNTGELFF.

This chain's CDR3 is CASSLVWTGGVKDEQYF. DNA for the CDR3: TGTGCCAGCAGCTTAGTGTGGACAGGGGGCGTCAAGGACGAGCAGTACTTC. This chain uses TRBV7-8 with TRBJ2-7; 11 bases match TRBD1. V lost 1 base and J lost 5; bases outside the gene matches: 10. This CDR3 spans 17 amino acids. The germline V gene encodes CDR1 SGHVS and CDR2 FQNEAQ.

This clone was counted a few times. This sequence joins TRBV11-2 and TRBJ1-1, with 7 bases aligning to TRBD1. The CDR3 has 13 amino acids. Germline loops: CDR1 SGHAT, CDR2 FQNNGV. The V gene end was trimmed by 5 bases and the J gene end by 4 bases; junction bases not matched to a gene: 4. CDR3 region: CASSQRTGTEAFF. In nucleotides, the CDR3 is TGTGCCAGCAGCCAGAGGACAGGCACTGAAGCTTTCTTT.

V usage is TRBV6-1 and J usage is TRBJ1-3; D uncertain. The V gene lost 7 bases and the J gene lost 0 bases, with 10 bases spanning the gap. The CDR3 is 14 amino acids. CDR1 and CDR2 (germline): MNHNS, SASEGT. CDR3 region: CASISGISGNTIYF. In DNA, the CDR3 is TGTGCCAGCATCTCTGGGATCTCTGGAAACACCATATATTTT.

The rearrangement links TRBV18 to TRBJ2-7, with 10 bases identical to TRBD1. With 6 bases clipped from V and 6 bases from J, the junction kept 8 bases outside the gene matches. Germline CDR1 reads KGHSH; CDR2 reads LQKENI. The CDR3 is 14 amino acids. This chain's CDR3 is CASSPGTGEAEQYF. Written as DNA, the CDR3 is TGTGCCAGCTCGCCCGGGACAGGGGAGGCCGAGCAGTACTTC.

The gene calls are TRBV7-9 and TRBJ2-5; no clear D. Germline CDR1 reads SEHNR; CDR2 reads FQNEAQ (reference sequence). V shed 9 bases and J shed 2 bases, with 10 bases lying between them. The CDR3 extends over 12 amino acids. The DNA of the CDR3 is TGTGCCAGTTCCCCGGCTCAAGAGACCCAGTACTTC. As protein: CASSPAQETQYF.

The J gene is TRBJ1-2, the V gene TRBV7-3; unclear D gene. The CDR3 is 13 amino acids. Germline CDR1 reads SGHTA; CDR2 reads FQGTGA. V gave up 2 bases and J gave up 6 bases, with 10 bases separating them. CDR3 coding DNA: TGTGCCAGCAGCTTAGTAGGGATGGATGGCTACACCTTC. As protein: CASSLVGMDGYTF.

V and J are TRBV7-3 and TRBJ2-1, with TRBD2 matching 7 bases. This CDR3 spans 16 amino acids. After removal of 1 base from V and 0 bases from J, the junction contained 3 bases not matched to a gene. CDR1 and CDR2 (germline): SGHTA, FQGTGA. CDR3 region: CASSLNGGSSYNEQFF. For the CDR3, the DNA is TGTGCCAGCAGCTTAAACGGCGGGAGCTCCTACAATGAGCAGTTCTTC. Complete variable domain (other parts from reference TRBV7-3 and TRBJ2-1): GAGVSQTPSNKVTEKGKYVELRCDPISGHTALYWYRQSLGQGPEFLIYFQGTGAADDSGLPNDRFFAVRPEGSVSTLKIQRTERGDSAVYLCASSLNGGSSYNEQFFGPGTRLTVL.

A remark on this clone: This CDR3 is also generated by other DNA sequences in the sample. This sequence joins TRBV4-3 and TRBJ2-3, with 11 positions matching TRBD2. The CDR3 runs to 16 residues. Trimming cost V 0 bases and J 3 bases; bases outside gene matches: 2. Germline assignment: CDR1 LGHNA and CDR2 YSLEER. The CDR3 bases are TGCGCCAGCAGCCAAGACTTAGCGGGAGGGACAGATACGCAGTATTTT. It specifies CASSQDLAGGTDTQYF.

V is TRBV7-6 and J is TRBJ2-7; 8 bases fit TRBD1. Germline loops: CDR1 SGHVS, CDR2 FNYEAQ. The CDR3 length is 15 residues. J lost 6 bases, V lost 2 bases, and 9 bases had no gene match. The CDR3 sequence: CASSLRIGGQAEQYF. For the CDR3, the DNA is TGTGCCAGCAGCTTAAGAATAGGGGGACAGGCCGAGCAGTACTTC.

This clone was seen a handful of times. Distinct nucleotide sequences in the sample also encode this CDR3. This rearrangement joins TRBV7-9 to TRBJ1-2, with D unresolved. Between the trimmed V and J ends, which lost 1 base and 4 bases, there was a span of 4 bases. The length of the CDR3 is 12 residues. The germline V gene encodes CDR1 SEHNR and CDR2 FQNEAQ (reference sequence). DNA of the CDR3: TGTGCCAGCAGCTTAGATAGCTATGGCTACACCTTC. Translating it yields CASSLDSYGYTF.

The chain couples TRBV29-1 to TRBJ1-2; D not resolved. Germline CDR1 is SQVTM and CDR2 is ANQGSEA. The CDR3 runs to 14 residues. The V gene lost 4 bases and the J gene lost 6 bases, with 18 bases spanning the gap. The DNA for the CDR3 is TGCAGCGTTGCTGGCGGGGTTGTGGGCGATGGCTACACCTTC. Translating gives CSVAGGVVGDGYTF.

This clone was seen a handful of times. The rearrangement links TRBV5-1 to TRBJ2-3, with 7 bases lining up with TRBD2. Trimming took 0 bases from V and 8 from J; bases not matched to a gene: 9. CDR1 is SGHRS, CDR2 YFSETQ, per germline. The CDR3 contains 15 residues. The CDR3 bases are TGCGCCAGCAGCTTGGGGTCTAGCGGTTCAAGTACGCAGTATTTT. Encoded protein: CASSLGSSGSSTQYF. The full variable domain, in which reference TRBV5-1 and TRBJ2-3 provide the parts outside the CDR3, is KAGVTQTPRYLIKTRGQQVTLSCSPISGHRSVSWYQQTPGQGLQFLFEYFSETQRNKGNFPGRFSGRQFSNSRSEMNVSTLELGDSALYLCASSLGSSGSSTQYFGPGTRLTVL.

The V call is TRBV5-4, the J call TRBJ2-1, with TRBD2 identical over 10 bases. In germline, CDR1 is SGHNT, CDR2 YYREEE (reference sequence). The J segment lost 2 bases and the V segment lost 4 bases, leaving 3 bases of the junction unmatched. CDR3 size: 15 residues. The CDR3 DNA reads as TGTGCCAGCAGCCCGGGACTAGCGACCTACAATGAGCAGTTCTTC. Residues: CASSPGLATYNEQFF.